The present entry profiles one T cell receptor (beta chain) with its context. The data are from a study of control samples from healthy donors and cancer patients. The assay was immunoSEQ multiplex PCR, and TCRdb's table has in-frame clones only and misses some. The table lists about 21,000 clones, 84% of them singletons. The TCR was taken from a man between 60 and 75 years old with colorectal cancer. Specimen: PBMCs.

Here the CDR3 DNA reads TGTGCCAGCCACGGACAGGACTCCTACGAGCAGTACTTC. This gives the protein CASHGQDSYEQYF. V and J are TRBV5-4 and TRBJ2-7, with 7 nucleotides matching TRBD1. The length of the CDR3 is 13 residues. V lost 7 bases, J lost 0 bases, and 4 bases stayed unmatched. In germline, CDR1 is SGHNT, CDR2 YYREEE (reference sequence).